The next 27 T cell receptor beta chains were all read from a single sample in a study of blood T cell repertoires in COVID-19 (dated by TCRdb to the early 2020s). The library was made by the immunoSEQ multiplex PCR assay. In its TCRdb copy, this immuneACCESS table keeps in-frame sequences only and misses some clones. Where compared with another copy, unresolved V genes explain less than half of these, and the others have no known cause. For this sample there are about 80,000 clones; under 80% appear just once. The ten largest clones add up to 15% of the sample. The sample was peripheral blood. The receptors originated from a human donor in a cohort sampled during active COVID-19.

Notes on this clone: Other DNA sequences in the sample encode the same CDR3. J is TRBJ1-1 and V is TRBV5-4; no definite D call. The CDR3 runs 13 residues. Trimming took 0 bases from V and 1 from J, leaving 4 bases between them. The germline V gene encodes CDR1 SGHNT and CDR2 YYREEE (reference sequence). For the CDR3, the DNA is TGTGCCAGCAGCTTGGGAGGGAACACTGAAGCTTTCTTT. Translating gives CASSLGGNTEAFF.

J is TRBJ2-1 and V is TRBV5-6; TRBD1 might be the D (5 bases). CDR3 length: 15 amino acids. Per the germline V gene, CDR1 is SGHDT and CDR2 is YYEEEE. V lost 4 bases and J lost 0, with 11 bases in between. CDR3 region: CASSPDISSYNEQFF. CDR3 in DNA: TGTGCCAGCAGCCCGGACATCAGCTCCTACAATGAGCAGTTCTTC.

This clone was recorded once. The chain recombines TRBV6-5 with TRBJ2-1, with D possibly being TRBD2 (6 bases). Germline values: CDR1 MNHEY, CDR2 SVGAGI. The CDR3 consists of 15 residues. Trimming removed 4 bases from V and 8 bases from J, with 18 bases in between. The CDR3 is CASSSPTSRSDEQFF. As DNA, the CDR3 is TGTGCCAGCAGTTCCCCGACTAGTCGGTCCGATGAGCAGTTCTTC.

The chain has TRBV6-5 and TRBJ2-5; TRBD2 matches 10 bases. CDR1 is MNHEY and CDR2 is SVGAGI in the germline V gene. The length of the CDR3 is 15 residues. V lost 4 bases, J lost 1 base, and 3 bases stayed unmatched. CDR3 DNA: TGTGCCAGCAGTTCACTAGCGGGGAGCCAAGAGACCCAGTACTTC. It codes for CASSSLAGSQETQYF.

The genes are TRBV29-1 and TRBJ2-3; D may be TRBD2 (5 bases). V lost 6 bases to trimming and J lost 5 bases, with 12 bases between them. In germline, CDR1 is SQVTM, CDR2 ANQGSEA. The CDR3 is 12 residues long. The CDR3 DNA reads as TGCAGCGTCCGAGAGGGTGGAGATACGCAGTATTTT. Translation gives CSVREGGDTQYF.

A remark on this clone: The same CDR3 can be traced to other DNA sequences in this sample. The gene calls are TRBV19 and TRBJ1-1; D is undetermined. Germline CDR1 and CDR2: LNHDA and SQIVND (reference sequence). Trimming took 2 bases from V and 1 from J, leaving 2 bases between them. The CDR3 has 12 residues. The CDR3 DNA reads as TGTGCCAGTAGTATACAGAACACTGAAGCTTTCTTT. This gives the protein CASSIQNTEAFF.

This clone was picked up one time. The genes are TRBV4-1 and TRBJ2-1, with TRBD2 matching 11 bases. The trim removed 0 bases at V and 2 bases at J, leaving 3 bases unmatched. The CDR3 runs 17 residues. Germline CDR1 reads MGHRA; CDR2 reads YSYEKL. The CDR3 region has the DNA TGCGCCAGCAGCCAAGATATGGGACTAGCGGCCTACAATGAGCAGTTCTTC. Encoded protein: CASSQDMGLAAYNEQFF.

The chain couples TRBV6-6 to TRBJ1-6; tentative D call: TRBD1 (6 bases). Germline CDR1 is MNHNY and CDR2 is SVGAGI (reference sequence). The CDR3 loop spans 16 amino acids. V was pared by 6 bases and J by 0 bases, with 12 bases between. The CDR3 is CASRDSQSSYNSPLHF. CDR3 nucleotide sequence: TGTGCCAGCAGGGACAGCCAGAGCTCCTATAATTCACCCCTCCACTTT.

The rearrangement uses TRBV19 and TRBJ2-1; 10 bases are shared with TRBD2. V lost 5 bases and J lost 4; bases outside the gene matches: 11. Germline CDR1 reads LNHDA; CDR2 reads SQIVND (reference sequence). The CDR3 is 17 residues long. CDR3 residues: CASSALILAGEYNEQFF. CDR3 bases: TGTGCCAGTAGTGCTCTAATCCTAGCGGGGGAGTACAATGAGCAGTTCTTC.

The CDR3 is CASSLEREWYNEQFF. The CDR3 nucleotides are TGTGCCAGCAGCTTAGAGCGGGAGTGGTACAATGAGCAGTTCTTC. The chain joins TRBV11-3 to TRBJ2-1, with 7 bases lining up with TRBD2. The J segment lost 4 bases and the V segment lost 0 bases, leaving 3 bases of the junction unmatched. The CDR3 loop spans 15 amino acids. Germline V gene sequence: CDR1 SGHNT, CDR2 YENEEA.

The V and J genes are TRBV14 and TRBJ2-2, with D maybe TRBD2 (5 bases). This CDR3 is built from 13 residues. Trimming pared 1 base from V and 6 bases from J, leaving 6 bases between. CDR1 SGHDN and CDR2 FVKESK come from the germline V gene. In DNA, the CDR3 is TGTGCCAGCAGCCAAGTGAGGGCCGGGGAGCTGTTTTTT. Translation: CASSQVRAGELFF.

This clone showed up just a few times. The V gene is TRBV24-1, the J gene TRBJ2-1, with 7 bases matching TRBD2. This CDR3 region has 11 residues. V shed 5 bases and J 9 bases; nucleotides not matched to a gene: 0. Germline V lookup: CDR1 KGHDR, CDR2 SFDVKD. The CDR3 DNA reads TGTGCCACCAGTGCTAGCGGTGAGCAGTTCTTC. This encodes CATSASGEQFF.

This rearrangement joins TRBV27 to TRBJ2-3, with TRBD2 identical over 12 bases. The J segment lost 1 base and the V segment lost 5 bases, leaving 13 bases of the junction unmatched. The germline V gene encodes CDR1 MNHEY and CDR2 SMNVEV (reference sequence). This CDR3 comprises 19 residues. The CDR3 DNA sequence: TGTGCCAGCAGTCCCATCCGACTAGCGGGGGACTTGGGCACAGATACGCAGTATTTT. This translates into CASSPIRLAGDLGTDTQYF.

This clone is a singleton in its sample. The V call is TRBV7-9, the J call TRBJ2-3, with TRBD1 matching 7 bases. The CDR3 extends over 17 amino acids. Germline V CDR1 and CDR2: SEHNR, FQNEAQ (reference sequence). Trimming removed 5 bases from V and 0 bases from J; junction bases left unmatched: 11. The chain's CDR3 is CASSPRGRVASTDTQYF. CDR3 nucleotides: TGTGCCAGCAGCCCGAGGGGGCGCGTTGCCAGCACAGATACGCAGTATTTT.

This clone showed up just once. The genes are TRBV9 and TRBJ1-6; perhaps TRBD1 as D (5 bases). CDR3 length: 14 residues. V lost 0 bases, J lost 4 bases, and 5 bases lay in between. Germline V gene data show CDR1 as SGDLS and CDR2 as YYNGEE. In DNA, the CDR3 is TGTGCCAGCAGCGTAGGACAGTATAATTCACCCCTCCACTTT. Protein: CASSVGQYNSPLHF.

This clone was counted only a few times. The V and J genes are TRBV30 and TRBJ1-5; D possibly corresponds to TRBD1 (6 bases). Germline values: CDR1 GTSNPN, CDR2 SVGIG (reference sequence). Trimming took off 8 bases at V and 2 bases at J, with 19 bases between the two ends. The CDR3 extends over 15 amino acids. CDR3 sequence reads: CAGTKQGGGNQPQHF. CDR3 nucleotide sequence: TGTGCCGGGACGAAACAGGGTGGGGGCAATCAGCCCCAGCATTTT.

The chain carries TRBV6-5 and TRBJ1-1; tentatively, D is TRBD1 (5 bases). Germline-derived CDR1 and CDR2 are MNHEY and SVGAGI. This CDR3 region has 13 residues. Trimming took 5 bases from V and 0 from J, leaving 7 bases between them. The CDR3 reads CASSPGVNTEAFF. CDR3 DNA sequence: TGTGCCAGCAGTCCGGGGGTGAACACTGAAGCTTTCTTT.

The V gene is TRBV7-2, the J gene TRBJ1-1; the match to TRBD1 covers 11 bases. V lost 5 bases, J lost 6 bases, and 11 bases stayed unmatched. The CDR3 runs 16 residues. Germline V gene sequence: CDR1 SGHTA, CDR2 FQGNSA. Here the CDR3 reads CASSDRTGGSNAEAFF. The CDR3 DNA follows: TGTGCCAGCAGCGATAGGACAGGGGGCTCAAATGCTGAAGCTTTCTTT.

The chain has TRBV11-3 and TRBJ2-3; D is unclear. The V and J ends lost 0 bases and 3 bases respectively, with 7 bases between them. The germline V gene encodes CDR1 SGHNT and CDR2 YENEEA. The CDR3 is 14 amino acids. The CDR3 region is CASSLDPTTDTQYF. CDR3 sequence (DNA): TGTGCCAGCAGCTTAGATCCAACTACAGATACGCAGTATTTT.

The rearrangement joins TRBV6-2 or TRBV6-3 to TRBJ2-7; D gene unclear. The ends were cut back, 6 bases at V and 3 bases at J, with 9 bases in the middle. The CDR3 has 12 residues. The germline V gene has CDR1 MNHEY and CDR2 SVGEGT. The CDR3 DNA reads TGTGCCAGCAGCTCCCATAGCTACGAGCAGTACGTC. This sequence encodes CASSSHSYEQYV.

The chain employs TRBV16 and TRBJ1-1; D might be TRBD1 (6 bases). This CDR3 is built from 11 residues. V was clipped by 5 bases and J by 11 bases, with 12 bases between them. Germline V gives CDR1 KGHSY, CDR2 FQNENV. The CDR3 protein is CASSRGSEAFF. CDR3 in DNA: TGTGCCAGCAGCAGGGGGTCGGAGGCTTTCTTT.

This clone showed up just once. V and J are TRBV9 and TRBJ2-7, with 7 bases lining up with TRBD2. J was trimmed by 2 bases and V by 0 bases; bases with no gene match: 8. CDR3 length: 16 amino acids. Germline CDR1 is SGDLS and CDR2 is YYNGEE. The CDR3 reads CASSVAGGGAPYEQYF. The CDR3 nucleotides are TGTGCCAGCAGCGTAGCCGGGGGAGGGGCGCCCTACGAGCAGTACTTC.

This chain links TRBV2 with TRBJ1-6; 10 bases map to TRBD1. V shed 5 bases and J 7 bases; nucleotides not matched to a gene: 5. The V gene's germline CDR1 is SNHLY and CDR2 FYNNEI. This CDR3 has 15 amino acids. CDR3 coding DNA: TGTGCCAGCAGTCGTCCGGGACAGGGGAATTCACCCCTCCACTTT. It specifies CASSRPGQGNSPLHF.

For the CDR3, the DNA is TGTGCCAGCAGTGAAGCCCCGGGGAGTTGGGCCGACAATGAGCAGTTCTTC. Protein sequence: CASSEAPGSWADNEQFF. This sequence joins TRBV6-1 and TRBJ2-1, with D tentatively TRBD2 (5 bases). Germline V gene lookup returns CDR1 MNHNS and CDR2 SASEGT. V was trimmed by 0 bases and J by 5 bases, leaving 17 bases between them. There are 17 residues in the CDR3.

The CDR3 reads CASSAPGTEAFF. The CDR3 DNA sequence: TGTGCCAGCAGCGCCCCGGGGACTGAAGCTTTCTTT. The chain joins TRBV21-1 to TRBJ1-1. TRBV21-1 is marked as a pseudogene. CDR3 size: 12 residues.

The V and J genes are TRBV4-1 and TRBJ1-3, with unresolved D. Germline CDR1 and CDR2: MGHRA and YSYEKL. The length of the CDR3 is 14 residues. Trimming stripped 3 bases from V and 0 bases from J, with 6 bases between. The CDR3 DNA sequence: TGCGCCAGCAGCCAGGGCCACTCTGGAAACACCATATATTTT. Translating gives CASSQGHSGNTIYF.

The CDR3 is CASSYSGGAYTGELFF. CDR3 sequence (DNA): TGTGCCAGCAGTTACTCCGGGGGGGCGTACACCGGGGAGCTGTTTTTT. The genes are TRBV6-2 or TRBV6-3 and TRBJ2-2; 8 bases fit TRBD2. The ends lost 0 bases at V and 3 bases at J; junction bases unmatched: 3. This CDR3 is 16 amino acids long. CDR1 is MNHEY and CDR2 is SVGEGT in the germline V gene.